This passage covers 14 T cell receptor beta chains from one sample sequenced in a study of T cell responses to AZD1222 COVID-19 vaccine. TCRdb keeps only in-frame clones here, not all; method: immunoSEQ multiplex PCR. The profile covers about 42,000 clones, with more than 70% appearing a single time and 20% to 25% taken by the ten largest. The sample was peripheral blood, taken 28 days after the second AZD1222 dose. The receptor set was obtained from an adult who received the AZD1222 COVID-19 vaccine.

V usage is TRBV4-3 and J usage is TRBJ2-3, with 9 bases that match TRBD2. The CDR3 length is 15 residues. Per germline, CDR1 LGHNA and CDR2 YSLEER. The V gene end was trimmed by 3 bases and the J gene end by 2 bases; junction bases not matched to a gene: 3. CDR3 DNA: TGCGCCAGCAGCCAGGGACTAGCTGCCACAGATACGCAGTATTTT. This codes for CASSQGLAATDTQYF.

V usage is TRBV11-1 and J usage is TRBJ2-7; a possible D gene is TRBD2 (7 bases). CDR1 is SGHAT, CDR2 FQDESV, per germline (reference sequence). The CDR3 loop spans 15 amino acids. Trimming took off 0 bases at V and 2 bases at J, with 11 bases between the two ends. The CDR3 DNA is TGTGCCAGCAGCTTAGCCGGGCGGGGGCCCTACGAGCAGTACTTC. It specifies CASSLAGRGPYEQYF.

V and J are TRBV15 and TRBJ2-2; unclear D gene. Deletions cut 5 bases from V and 4 bases from J, with 17 bases between. CDR1 is LNHNV and CDR2 is YYDKDF in the germline V gene (reference sequence). CDR3 size: 16 residues. CDR3 amino acids: CATSLTRGGRTGELFF. DNA for the CDR3: TGTGCCACCAGCCTTACCCGAGGCGGTCGCACCGGGGAGCTGTTTTTT.

The chain links TRBV2 to TRBJ2-3; D call uncertain. Deletions cut 7 bases from V and 5 bases from J, with 7 bases between. Germline V CDR1 and CDR2: SNHLY, FYNNEI. This CDR3 is built from 11 residues. DNA of the CDR3: TGTGCCAGCACCGTCCGAGATACGCAGTATTTT. It translates to CASTVRDTQYF.

V usage is TRBV19 and J usage is TRBJ1-1; D perhaps matches TRBD1 (6 bases). Germline loops: CDR1 LNHDA, CDR2 SQIVND (reference sequence). The CDR3 consists of 13 residues. Trimming shortened V by 5 bases and J by 3 bases, and 10 bases separated the two germline ends. The DNA for the CDR3 is TGTGCCAGTAGTCCCAGGGGAGACACTGAAGCTTTCTTT. Protein product: CASSPRGDTEAFF.

V and J are TRBV11-1 and TRBJ2-7; the D gene could be TRBD1 or TRBD2 (5 bases each). This CDR3 is built from 13 residues. The germline V gene has CDR1 SGHAT and CDR2 FQDESV (reference sequence). V was shortened by 5 bases and J by 3 bases, with 11 bases between the two germline ends. CDR3 DNA: TGTGCCAGCAGCCCCGGGGCCAGCTACGAGCAGTACTTC. Amino acid sequence: CASSPGASYEQYF. The entire variable domain, with the rest obtained from reference TRBV11-1 and TRBJ2-7, is as follows: EAEVAQSPRYKITEKSQAVAFWCDPISGHATLYWYRQILGQGPELLVQFQDESVVDDSQLPKDRFSAERLKGVDSTLKIQPAELGDSAMYLCASSPGASYEQYFGPGTRLTVT.

The chain combines TRBV29-1 with TRBJ1-2; weak D call: TRBD1 (6 bases). With 6 bases removed from V and 8 bases from J, the gap between germline ends came to 19 bases. The CDR3 is 13 amino acids. Per germline, CDR1 SQVTM and CDR2 ANQGSEA. The CDR3, as DNA: TGCAGCGTCACCTCAGGGGCGTTCAGGGGCTACACCTTC. Protein: CSVTSGAFRGYTF.

The chain uses TRBV7-2 and TRBJ1-4, with TRBD1 matching 7 bases. Germline V gene lookup returns CDR1 SGHTA and CDR2 FQGNSA. The CDR3 spans 15 residues. Trimming took 1 base from V and 8 from J; bases not matched to a gene: 7. The CDR3 loop reads CASSLVGDRDEKLFF. The CDR3 DNA reads TGTGCCAGCAGCTTAGTCGGCGACAGGGACGAAAAACTGTTTTTT.

This clone occurred a few times. The chain is built from TRBV29-1 and TRBJ2-7; possible D gene TRBD2, 5 bases. V lost 4 bases, J lost 6 bases, and 19 bases lay in between. The length of the CDR3 is 14 residues. CDR1 is SQVTM and CDR2 is ANQGSEA in the germline V gene. The CDR3 DNA reads TGCAGCGTTGGGGTGGACTGGCCCCGGGGCGAGCAGTACTTC. It encodes CSVGVDWPRGEQYF.

V is TRBV6-5 and J is TRBJ1-1; D gene ambiguous. The CDR3 contains 15 residues. The germline V gene encodes CDR1 MNHEY and CDR2 SVGAGI. Trimming took off 2 bases at V and 4 bases at J, with 14 bases between the two ends. The CDR3 coding sequence is TGTGCCAGCAGTTACGGGTCTAGCCCATCCACTGAAGCTTTCTTT. This translates into CASSYGSSPSTEAFF.

V gene TRBV5-6 combines with J gene TRBJ2-3; the match to TRBD2 covers 8 bases. The length of the CDR3 is 13 residues. V trimming: 2 bases; J trimming: 14 bases; junction bases outside the gene matches: 10. Looked up from germline, CDR1 is SGHDT and CDR2 is YYEEEE. The CDR3 reads CASSFSTSGHMYF. The DNA for the CDR3 is TGTGCCAGCAGCTTTTCAACTAGCGGCCACATGTATTTT.

Only one count was recorded for this clone. The chain carries TRBV3-1 (or the pseudogene TRBV3-2) and TRBJ2-7; weak D call: TRBD1 (5 bases). The germline gives CDR1 LGHDT, CDR2 YNNKEL (reference sequence). This CDR3 has 14 amino acids. The V end was cut by 1 base, the J end by 5 bases, with 12 bases between. CDR3 in DNA: TGTGCCAGCAGCCAAGGCATAGGGGTCCACGAGCAGTACTTC. Translated, it gives CASSQGIGVHEQYF.

The J gene is TRBJ2-4, the V gene TRBV5-1; maybe TRBD1 (6 bases). Germline lookup yields CDR1 SGHRS and CDR2 YFSETQ. Trimming took 2 bases from V and 12 from J, leaving 18 bases between them. The CDR3 length is 14 residues. For the CDR3, the DNA is TGCGCCAGCAGCTTTTCGGAACAGGGTCGGGGTCAGTACTTC. Translating gives CASSFSEQGRGQYF.

V gene TRBV3-1 (or the pseudogene TRBV3-2) combines with J gene TRBJ1-1; the D is unclear. Germline lookup yields CDR1 LGHDT and CDR2 YNNKEL (reference sequence). V lost 4 bases and J 0 bases, leaving 21 bases between the germline ends. The length of the CDR3 is 18 residues. The CDR3 DNA reads as TGTGCCAGCAGCCCAACAACCGCCAATTTTGGTGTGAACACTGAAGCTTTCTTT. Translated: CASSPTTANFGVNTEAFF.